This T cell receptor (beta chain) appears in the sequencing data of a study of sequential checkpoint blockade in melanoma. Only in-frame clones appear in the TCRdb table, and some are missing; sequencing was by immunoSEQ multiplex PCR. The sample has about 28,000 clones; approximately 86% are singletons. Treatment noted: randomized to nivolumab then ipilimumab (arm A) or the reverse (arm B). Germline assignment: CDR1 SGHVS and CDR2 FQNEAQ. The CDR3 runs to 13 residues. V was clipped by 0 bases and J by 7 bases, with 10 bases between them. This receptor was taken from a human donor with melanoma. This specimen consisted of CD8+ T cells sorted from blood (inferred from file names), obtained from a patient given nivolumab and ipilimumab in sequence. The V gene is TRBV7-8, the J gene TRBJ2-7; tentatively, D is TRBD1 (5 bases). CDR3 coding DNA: TGTGCCAGCAGCTTAGCTTCAGGGAAAGAGCAGTACTTC. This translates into CASSLASGKEQYF.